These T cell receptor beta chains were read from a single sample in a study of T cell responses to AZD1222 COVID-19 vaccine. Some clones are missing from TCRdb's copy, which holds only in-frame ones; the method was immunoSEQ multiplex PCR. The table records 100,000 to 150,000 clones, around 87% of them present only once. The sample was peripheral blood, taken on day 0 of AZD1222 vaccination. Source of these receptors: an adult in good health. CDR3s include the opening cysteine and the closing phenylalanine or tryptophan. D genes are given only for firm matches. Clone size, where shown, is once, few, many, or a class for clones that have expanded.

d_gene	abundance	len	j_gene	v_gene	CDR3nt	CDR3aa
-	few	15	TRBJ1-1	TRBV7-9	TGTGCCAGCAGCTTAAGGAGGAATGGGAACACTGAAGCTTTCTTT	CASSLRRNGNTEAFF
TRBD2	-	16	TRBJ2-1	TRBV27	TGTGCCAGCAGTTCCCCCCGACTAGCGGGAGGGGATGAGCAGTTCTTC	CASSSPRLAGGDEQFF
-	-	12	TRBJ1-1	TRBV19	TGTGCCAGTAGTATCCTGGGACTTGTGGTTTTCTTT	CASSILGLVVFF
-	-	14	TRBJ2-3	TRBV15	TGTGCCACCAGCACCACAGGGAACGGAGATACGCAGTATTTT	CATSTTGNGDTQYF
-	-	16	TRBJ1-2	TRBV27	TGTGCCAGCAGTTTGGCAGGGTCGTTAGCTAACTATGGCTACACCTTC	CASSLAGSLANYGYTF
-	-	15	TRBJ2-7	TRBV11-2	TGTGCCAGCAGCCTAAATCCGGGCAACACAGGGGAGCAGTACTTC	CASSLNPGNTGEQYF
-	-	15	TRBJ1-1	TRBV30	TGTGCCTGGAGGCAATCGGGGGGGATGAACACTGAAGCTTTCTTT	CAWRQSGGMNTEAFF
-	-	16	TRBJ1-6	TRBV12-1	TGTGCCAGCAGCTTTGCCAGGACAGGGAACAATTCACCCCTCCACTTT	CASSFARTGNNSPLHF
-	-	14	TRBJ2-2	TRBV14	TGTGCCAGCAGCCAAGAATCAGGGACCGGGGAGCTGTTTTTT	CASSQESGTGELFF
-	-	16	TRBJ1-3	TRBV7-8	TGTGCCAGCAGCTTAGTTAGCAGGTTTTCTGGAAACACCATATATTTT	CASSLVSRFSGNTIYF
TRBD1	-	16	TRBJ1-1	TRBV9	TGTGCCAGCAGCGGACCCCTACAGGGGGTTGACACTGAAGCTTTCTTT	CASSGPLQGVDTEAFF
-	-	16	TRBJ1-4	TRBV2	TGTGCCAGCAGTGAAGAAATCGTGGACATTACGGAAAAACTGTTTTTT	CASSEEIVDITEKLFF
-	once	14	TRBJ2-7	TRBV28	TGTGCCAGCAGTTTTAGACTGGGGTATGGGGAGCAGTACTTC	CASSFRLGYGEQYF
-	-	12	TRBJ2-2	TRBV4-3	TGCGCCAGCAGCCCTAGGACCGGGGAGCTGTTTTTT	CASSPRTGELFF
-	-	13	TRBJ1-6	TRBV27	TGTGCCAGCAGTTTCTGGGATAATTCACCCCTCCACTTT	CASSFWDNSPLHF
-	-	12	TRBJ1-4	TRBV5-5	TGTGCCAGCGGTGCCTTTAATGAAAAACTGTTTTTT	CASGAFNEKLFF
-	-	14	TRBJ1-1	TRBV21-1	TGTGCCAGCAGCACGGGCAGCCTGAACACTGAAGCTTTCTTT	CASSTGSLNTEAFF
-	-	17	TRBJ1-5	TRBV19	TGTGCCAGTAGGCCATTTGGGGGGCCAGGGGGCAATCAGCCCCAGCATTTT	CASRPFGGPGGNQPQHF
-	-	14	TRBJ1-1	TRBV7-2	TGTGCCAGCAGCTTAAAAGGGGGTGCCGCTGAAGCTTTCTTT	CASSLKGGAAEAFF
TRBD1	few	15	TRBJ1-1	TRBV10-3	TGTGCCATCAGTGAGATCGCAGGGGGGTACACTGAAGCTTTCTTT	CAISEIAGGYTEAFF
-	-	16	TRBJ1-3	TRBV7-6	TGTGCCAGCAGCTTAGGTGTGGACAGCTCTGGAAACACCATATATTTT	CASSLGVDSSGNTIYF
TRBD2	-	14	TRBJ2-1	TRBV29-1	TGCAGCGTTGAAGACCCAGCGGGGAACAATGAGCAGTTCTTC	CSVEDPAGNNEQFF
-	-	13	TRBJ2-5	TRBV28	TGTGCCAGCAGGATGACGGTTCTGGAGACCCAGTACTTC	CASRMTVLETQYF
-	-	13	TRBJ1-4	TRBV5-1	TGCGCCAGCAGCTTGGGAGCGTCTGAAAAACTGTTTTTT	CASSLGASEKLFF
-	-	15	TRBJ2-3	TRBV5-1	TGCGCCAGCAGCCGGGACTTCTTAAGCACAGATACGCAGTATTTT	CASSRDFLSTDTQYF
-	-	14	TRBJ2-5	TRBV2	TGTGCCAGCAGGGATACACAGTACCAAGAGACCCAGTACTTC	CASRDTQYQETQYF
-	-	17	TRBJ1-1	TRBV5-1	TGCGCCAGCAGCGTCCAGGGTGGGACGGCTCTGAACACTGAAGCTTTCTTT	CASSVQGGTALNTEAFF
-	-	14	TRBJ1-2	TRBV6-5	TGTGCCAGCAGCCCAGGGGTGCCTAACTATGGCTACACCTTC	CASSPGVPNYGYTF
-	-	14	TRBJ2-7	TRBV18	TGTGCCAGCTCACCAGGTCTAGCTGATTACGAGCAGTACTTC	CASSPGLADYEQYF
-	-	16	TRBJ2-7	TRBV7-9	TGTGCCAGCAGCTTACTCCTTGGGCAGGGCGGTAATGAGCAGTACTTC	CASSLLLGQGGNEQYF
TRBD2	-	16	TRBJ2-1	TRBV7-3	TGTGCCAGCAGCTTAATGGCTAGCGGGCTCTACAATGAGCAGTTCTTC	CASSLMASGLYNEQFF
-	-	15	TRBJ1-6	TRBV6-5	TGTGCCAGCAGTCCCATGACAGCAGGAAATTCACCCCTCCACTTT	CASSPMTAGNSPLHF
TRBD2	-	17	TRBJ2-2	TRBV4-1	TGCGCCAGCAGCCTCGGGGGACTAGCGGGAGCGGGCGGGGAGCTGTTTTTT	CASSLGGLAGAGGELFF
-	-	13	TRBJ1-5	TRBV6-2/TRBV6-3	TGTGCCAGCAGTTCGGCGGGCAATCAGCCCCAGCATTTT	CASSSAGNQPQHF
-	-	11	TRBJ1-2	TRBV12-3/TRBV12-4	TGTGCCAGCACACGTGGGGATGGCTACACCTTC	CASTRGDGYTF
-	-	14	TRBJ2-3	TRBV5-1	TGCGCCAGTAGCCAGAATTTGGGTACAGATACGCAGTATTTT	CASSQNLGTDTQYF
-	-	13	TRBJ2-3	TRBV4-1	TGCGCCAGCAGCCAAGTTAGAACAGATACGCAGTATTTT	CASSQVRTDTQYF